This T cell receptor (beta chain) comes out of a study of OX40 agonist ivuxolimab in advanced cancers. Whole-study context: Six ivuxolimab dose levels, 0.01 to 10 mg/kg, were given intravenously every 2 weeks. Of the patients, three showed partial responses, one with hepatocellular carcinoma and two with cutaneous melanoma.

TCRdb's table, derived via immunoSEQ multiplex PCR, lists solely in-frame clones and lacks some. Of tens of thousands of clones listed, roughly 84% are singletons. CDR3 size: 12 residues. Trimming pared 6 bases from V and 4 bases from J, leaving 8 bases between. Looked up from germline, CDR1 is SNHLY and CDR2 is FYNNEI. The chain couples TRBV2 to TRBJ2-3; D is perhaps TRBD2 (5 bases). The material sequenced was CD4+ or CD8+ T cells sorted from blood, taken in a trial of the OX40 agonist ivuxolimab. This sequence was found in an adult with an advanced solid tumor such as melanoma, head and neck, liver or kidney cancer. The CDR3 spells CASRGGSDTQYF. The CDR3 nucleotides read TGTGCCAGCAGGGGCGGGTCAGATACGCAGTATTTT. Looking up the rest from reference TRBV2 and TRBJ2-3 gives the full variable domain: EPEVTQTPSHQVTQMGQEVILRCVPISNHLYFYWYRQILGQKVEFLVSFYNNEISEKSEIFDDQFSVERPDGSNFTLKIRSTKLEDSAMYFCASRGGSDTQYFGPGTRLTVL.